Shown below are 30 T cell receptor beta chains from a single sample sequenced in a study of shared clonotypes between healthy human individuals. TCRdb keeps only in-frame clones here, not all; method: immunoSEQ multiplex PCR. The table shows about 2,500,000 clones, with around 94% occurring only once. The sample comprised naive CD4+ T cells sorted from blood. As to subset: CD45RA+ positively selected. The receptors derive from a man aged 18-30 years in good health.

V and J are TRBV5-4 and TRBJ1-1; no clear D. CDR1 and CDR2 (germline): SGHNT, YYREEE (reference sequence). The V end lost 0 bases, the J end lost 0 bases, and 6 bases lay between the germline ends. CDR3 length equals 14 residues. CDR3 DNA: TGTGCCAGCAGCTTGGAGATGATGAACACTGAAGCTTTCTTT. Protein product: CASSLEMMNTEAFF.

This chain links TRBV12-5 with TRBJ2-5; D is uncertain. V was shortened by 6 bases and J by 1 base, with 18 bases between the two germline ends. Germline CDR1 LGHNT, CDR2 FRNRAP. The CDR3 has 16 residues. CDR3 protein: CASGNLVWQTQETQYF. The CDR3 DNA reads TGTGCTAGTGGGAACCTCGTTTGGCAGACCCAAGAGACCCAGTACTTC.

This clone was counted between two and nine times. The CDR3: CASSFLNSPLHF. In DNA, the CDR3 is TGTGCCAGCAGTTTCCTCAATTCACCCCTCCACTTT. This chain connects TRBV6-7 to TRBJ1-6; no reliable D call. TRBV6-7 is filed as an ORF, its function uncertain. There are 12 residues in the CDR3. V lost 4 bases, J lost 7 bases, and 5 bases lay in between.

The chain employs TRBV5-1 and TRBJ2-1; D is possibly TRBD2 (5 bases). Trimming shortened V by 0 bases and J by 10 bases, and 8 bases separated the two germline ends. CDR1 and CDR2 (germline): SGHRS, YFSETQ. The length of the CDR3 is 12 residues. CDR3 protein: CASSLAEGEQFF. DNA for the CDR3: TGCGCCAGCAGCTTGGCCGAGGGCGAGCAGTTCTTC. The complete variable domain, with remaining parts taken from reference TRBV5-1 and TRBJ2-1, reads KAGVTQTPRYLIKTRGQQVTLSCSPISGHRSVSWYQQTPGQGLQFLFEYFSETQRNKGNFPGRFSGRQFSNSRSEMNVSTLELGDSALYLCASSLAEGEQFFGPGTRLTVL.

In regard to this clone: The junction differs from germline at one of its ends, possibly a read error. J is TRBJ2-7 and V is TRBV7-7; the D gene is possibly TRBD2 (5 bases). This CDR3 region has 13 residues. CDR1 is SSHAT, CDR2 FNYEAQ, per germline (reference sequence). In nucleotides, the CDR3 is TGTGCTAGCAGCCCGGACTTCGGCGCGGAGCAGTACTTC. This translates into CASSPDFGAEQYF.

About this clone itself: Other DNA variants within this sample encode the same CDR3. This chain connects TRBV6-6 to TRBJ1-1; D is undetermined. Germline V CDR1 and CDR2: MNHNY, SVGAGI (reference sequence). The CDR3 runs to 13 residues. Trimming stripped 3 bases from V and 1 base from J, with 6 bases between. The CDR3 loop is CASSYQENTEAFF. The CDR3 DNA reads TGTGCCAGCAGTTATCAGGAGAACACTGAAGCTTTCTTT.

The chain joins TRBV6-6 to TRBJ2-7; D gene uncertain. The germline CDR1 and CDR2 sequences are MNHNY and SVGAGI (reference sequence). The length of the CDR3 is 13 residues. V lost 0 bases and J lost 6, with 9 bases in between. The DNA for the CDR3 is TGTGCCAGCAGTTACTCGATCCTCACCGAGCAGTACTTC. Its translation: CASSYSILTEQYF.

The CDR3: CASSLGRASEQFF. CDR3 DNA sequence: TGTGCCAGCAGCTTAGGCAGGGCGAGTGAGCAGTTCTTC. The gene calls are TRBV7-9 and TRBJ2-1, with D tentatively TRBD1 (5 bases). CDR3 size: 13 residues. Germline CDR1 SEHNR, CDR2 FQNEAQ (reference sequence). Between the trimmed V and J ends, which lost 1 base and 9 bases, there was a span of 10 bases.

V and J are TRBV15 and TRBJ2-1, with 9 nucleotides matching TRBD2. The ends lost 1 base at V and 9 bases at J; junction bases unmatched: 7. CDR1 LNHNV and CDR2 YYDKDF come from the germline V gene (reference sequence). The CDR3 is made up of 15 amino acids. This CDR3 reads CATSRVPSGNREQFF. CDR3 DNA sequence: TGTGCCACCAGCAGAGTGCCTAGCGGGAATCGTGAGCAGTTCTTC. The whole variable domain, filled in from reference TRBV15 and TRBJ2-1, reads DAMVIQNPRYQVTQFGKPVTLSCSQTLNHNVMYWYQQKSSQAPKLLFHYYDKDFNNEADTPDNFQSRRPNTSFCFLDIRSPGLGDTAMYLCATSRVPSGNREQFFGPGTRLTVL.

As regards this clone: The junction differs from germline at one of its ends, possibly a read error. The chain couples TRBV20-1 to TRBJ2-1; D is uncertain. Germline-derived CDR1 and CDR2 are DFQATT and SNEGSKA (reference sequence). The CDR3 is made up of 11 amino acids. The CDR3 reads CSAGSDNEQFF. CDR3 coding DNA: TGCAGTGCTGGCTCCGACAATGAGCAGTTCTTC.

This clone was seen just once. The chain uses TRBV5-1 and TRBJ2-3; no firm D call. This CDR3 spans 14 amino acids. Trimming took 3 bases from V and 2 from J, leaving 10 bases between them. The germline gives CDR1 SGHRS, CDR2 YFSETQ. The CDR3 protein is CASSYWSSTDTQYF. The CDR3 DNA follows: TGCGCCAGCAGCTATTGGTCATCCACAGATACGCAGTATTTT.

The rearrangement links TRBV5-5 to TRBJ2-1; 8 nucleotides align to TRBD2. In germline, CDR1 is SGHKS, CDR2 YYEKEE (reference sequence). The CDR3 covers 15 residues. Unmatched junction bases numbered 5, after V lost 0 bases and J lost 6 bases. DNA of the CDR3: TGTGCCAGCAGCTTGGGCGGGAGGAGTTCCAATGAGCAGTTCTTC. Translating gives CASSLGGRSSNEQFF.

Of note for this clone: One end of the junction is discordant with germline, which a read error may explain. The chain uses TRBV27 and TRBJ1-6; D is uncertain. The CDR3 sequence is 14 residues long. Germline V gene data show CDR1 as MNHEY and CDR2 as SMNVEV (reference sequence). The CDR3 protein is CASNFLDYNSPFHF. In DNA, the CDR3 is TGTGCCAGCAATTTCCTGGACTATAATTCACCCTTCCACTTT.

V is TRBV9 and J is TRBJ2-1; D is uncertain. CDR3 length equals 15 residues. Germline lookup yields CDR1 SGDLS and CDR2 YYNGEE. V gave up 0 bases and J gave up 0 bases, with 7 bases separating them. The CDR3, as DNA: TGTGCCAGCAGCGTAGAAGGAACCTCCTACAATGAGCAGTTCTTC. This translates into CASSVEGTSYNEQFF.

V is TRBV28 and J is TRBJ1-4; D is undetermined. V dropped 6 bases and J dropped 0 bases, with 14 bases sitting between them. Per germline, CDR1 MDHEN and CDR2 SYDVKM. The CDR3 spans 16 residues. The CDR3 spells CASRLPDSATNEKLFF. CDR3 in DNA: TGTGCCAGCAGGCTGCCGGACTCAGCAACTAATGAAAAACTGTTTTTT.

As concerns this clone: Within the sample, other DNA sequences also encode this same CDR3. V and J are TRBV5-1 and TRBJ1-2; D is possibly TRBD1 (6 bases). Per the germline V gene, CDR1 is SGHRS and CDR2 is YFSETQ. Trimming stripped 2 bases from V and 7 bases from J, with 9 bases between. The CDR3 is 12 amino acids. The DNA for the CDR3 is TGCGCCAGCAGCTTCGGGGGGGCTGGCTACACCTTC. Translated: CASSFGGAGYTF. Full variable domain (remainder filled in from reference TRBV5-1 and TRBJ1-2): KAGVTQTPRYLIKTRGQQVTLSCSPISGHRSVSWYQQTPGQGLQFLFEYFSETQRNKGNFPGRFSGRQFSNSRSEMNVSTLELGDSALYLCASSFGGAGYTFGSGTRLTVV.

CDR3 amino acids: CASSLVGTSVYNEQFF. The CDR3 DNA reads TGTGCCAGCAGCTTGGTCGGGACTAGCGTTTACAATGAGCAGTTCTTC. The chain joins TRBV5-4 to TRBJ2-1; 10 bases are shared with TRBD2. The CDR3 consists of 16 residues. Trimming removed 0 bases from V and 4 bases from J; junction bases left unmatched: 4. Germline-derived CDR1 and CDR2 are SGHNT and YYREEE (reference sequence). The full variable domain, rest sourced from reference TRBV5-4 and TRBJ2-1, is ETGVTQSPTHLIKTRGQQVTLRCSSQSGHNTVSWYQQALGQGPQFIFQYYREEENGRGNFPPRFSGLQFPNYSSELNVNALELDDSALYLCASSLVGTSVYNEQFFGPGTRLTVL.

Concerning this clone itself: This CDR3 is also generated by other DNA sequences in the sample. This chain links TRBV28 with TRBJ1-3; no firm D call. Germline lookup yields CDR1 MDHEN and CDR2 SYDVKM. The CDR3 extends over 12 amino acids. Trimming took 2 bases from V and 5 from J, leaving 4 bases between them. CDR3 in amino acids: CASSLSRNTIYF. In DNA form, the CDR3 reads TGTGCCAGCAGTTTAAGCCGAAACACCATATATTTT.

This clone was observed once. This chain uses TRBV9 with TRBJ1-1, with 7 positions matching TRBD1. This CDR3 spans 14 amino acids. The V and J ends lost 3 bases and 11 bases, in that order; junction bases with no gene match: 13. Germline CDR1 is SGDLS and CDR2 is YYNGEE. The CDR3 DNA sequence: TGTGCCAGCAGCGCCGACCGGGACAGCCTTAGGGCTTTCTTT. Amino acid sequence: CASSADRDSLRAFF. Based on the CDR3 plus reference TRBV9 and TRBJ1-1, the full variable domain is DSGVTQTPKHLITATGQRVTLRCSPRSGDLSVYWYQQSLDQGLQFLIQYYNGEERAKGNILERFSAQQFPDLHSELNLSSLELGDSALYFCASSADRDSLRAFFGQGTRLTVV.

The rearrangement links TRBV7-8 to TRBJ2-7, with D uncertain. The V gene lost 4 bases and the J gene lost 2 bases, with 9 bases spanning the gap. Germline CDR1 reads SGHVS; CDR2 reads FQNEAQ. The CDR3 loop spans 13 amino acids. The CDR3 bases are TGTGCCAGCAGCTCCCAGGTCGCCTACGAGCAGTACTTC. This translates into CASSSQVAYEQYF.

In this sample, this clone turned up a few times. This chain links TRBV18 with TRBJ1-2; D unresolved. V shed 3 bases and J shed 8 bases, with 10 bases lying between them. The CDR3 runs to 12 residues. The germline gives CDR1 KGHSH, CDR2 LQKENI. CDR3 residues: CASSPGEWGYTF. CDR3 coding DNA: TGTGCCAGCTCACCCGGGGAGTGGGGCTACACCTTC.

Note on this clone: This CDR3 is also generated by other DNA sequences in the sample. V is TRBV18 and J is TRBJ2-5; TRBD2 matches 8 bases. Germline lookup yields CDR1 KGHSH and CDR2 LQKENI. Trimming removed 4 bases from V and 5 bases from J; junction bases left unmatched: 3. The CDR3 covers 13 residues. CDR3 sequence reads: CASSQGLGETQYF. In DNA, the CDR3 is TGTGCCAGCTCACAGGGACTAGGCGAGACCCAGTACTTC.

CDR3 bases: TGTGCCAGCAGTGACGGACTAGCGGGGGCCGGCTTTATAGAGACCCAGTACTTC. It yields the protein CASSDGLAGAGFIETQYF. The chain uses TRBV6-1 and TRBJ2-5; the match to TRBD2 covers 13 bases. This CDR3 region has 18 residues. Germline CDR1 reads MNHNS; CDR2 reads SASEGT. V trimming: 3 bases; J trimming: 4 bases; junction bases outside the gene matches: 11.

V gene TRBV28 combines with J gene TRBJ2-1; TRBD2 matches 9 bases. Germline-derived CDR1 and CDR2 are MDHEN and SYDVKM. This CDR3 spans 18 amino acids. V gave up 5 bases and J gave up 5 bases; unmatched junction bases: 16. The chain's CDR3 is CASSPSWGRGGEDNEQFF. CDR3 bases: TGTGCCAGCAGTCCCTCATGGGGGCGGGGGGGCGAGGACAATGAGCAGTTCTTC.

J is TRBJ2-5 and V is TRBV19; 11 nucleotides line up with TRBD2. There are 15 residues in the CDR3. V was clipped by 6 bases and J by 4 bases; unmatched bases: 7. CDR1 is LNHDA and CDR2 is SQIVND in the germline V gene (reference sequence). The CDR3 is CASSPTSGSGETQYF. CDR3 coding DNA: TGTGCCAGTAGCCCAACTAGCGGGAGTGGAGAGACCCAGTACTTC.

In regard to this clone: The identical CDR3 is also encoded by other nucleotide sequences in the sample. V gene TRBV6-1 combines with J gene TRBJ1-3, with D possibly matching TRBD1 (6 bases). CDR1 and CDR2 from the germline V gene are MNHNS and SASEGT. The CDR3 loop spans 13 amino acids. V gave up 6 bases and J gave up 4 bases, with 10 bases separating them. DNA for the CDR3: TGTGCCAGCAGGCCAGGGGCGGGAAACACCATATATTTT. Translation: CASRPGAGNTIYF.

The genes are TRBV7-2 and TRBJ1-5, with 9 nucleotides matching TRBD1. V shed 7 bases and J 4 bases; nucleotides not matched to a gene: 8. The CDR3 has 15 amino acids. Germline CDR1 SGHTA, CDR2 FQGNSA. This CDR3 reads CASKSRDRDNQPQHF. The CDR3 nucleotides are TGTGCCAGCAAGTCACGGGACAGGGATAATCAGCCCCAGCATTTT.

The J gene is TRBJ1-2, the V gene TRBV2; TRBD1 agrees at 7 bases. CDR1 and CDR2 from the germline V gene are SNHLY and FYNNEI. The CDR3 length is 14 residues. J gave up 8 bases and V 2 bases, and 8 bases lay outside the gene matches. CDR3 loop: CASSESEGQKGYTF. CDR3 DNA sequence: TGTGCCAGCAGTGAAAGTGAGGGACAGAAGGGCTACACCTTC.

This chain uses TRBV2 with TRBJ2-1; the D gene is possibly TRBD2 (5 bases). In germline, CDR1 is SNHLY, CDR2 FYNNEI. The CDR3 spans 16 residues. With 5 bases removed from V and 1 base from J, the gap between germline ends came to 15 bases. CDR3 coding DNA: TGTGCCAGCAGTCAAAAGAGCGGCGGTTCCTACAATGAGCAGTTCTTC. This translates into CASSQKSGGSYNEQFF.

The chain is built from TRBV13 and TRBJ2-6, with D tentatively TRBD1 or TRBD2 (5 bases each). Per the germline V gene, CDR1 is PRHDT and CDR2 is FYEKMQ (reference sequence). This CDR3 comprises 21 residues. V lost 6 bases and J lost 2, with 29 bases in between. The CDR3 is CASRATTYGAVGETGANVLTF. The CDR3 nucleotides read TGTGCCAGCAGAGCAACCACCTACGGGGCCGTAGGGGAAACTGGGGCCAACGTCCTGACTTTC.